Below are 8 T cell receptor beta chains sequenced from a single sample in a study of T cell repertoires in cytomegalovirus infection. TCRdb passed the reads through MiXCR, listing each CDR3 protein once. The sample lists 450,000 to 650,000 distinct CDR3 sequences; about 30% were seen once. Material: PBMCs. The receptors come from a human donor in good health (CMV status not recorded). Some clones in this sample may be carry-over from other donors' samples.

The genes are TRBV19 and TRBJ1-5; D gene unclear. CDR3 length equals 15 residues. The V gene lost 6 bases and the J gene lost 0 bases, with 12 bases spanning the gap. CDR1 and CDR2 (germline): LNHDA, SQIVND (reference sequence). CDR3 DNA: TGTGCCAGTAGCGTTCTGACGGGTAGCAATCAGCCCCAGCATTTT. Amino acid sequence: CASSVLTGSNQPQHF.

The CDR3 bases are TGTGCCAGCAGTTCCGGGACAGGGTTCAATGGAAACACCATATATTTT. It specifies CASSSGTGFNGNTIYF. The chain uses TRBV6-1 and TRBJ1-3, with 9 bases that match TRBD1. V lost 5 bases, J lost 3 bases, and 8 bases stayed unmatched. This CDR3 has 16 amino acids. Germline CDR1 is MNHNS and CDR2 is SASEGT.

Comment on this clonotype: This likely comes from a read error, as the CDR3 has no conserved phenylalanine or tryptophan at its end. The chain has TRBV7-2 and TRBJ2-5, with D possibly called TRBD1 or TRBD2 (5 bases each). Between the trimmed V and J ends, which lost 5 bases and 4 bases, there was a span of 17 bases. The length of the CDR3 is 15 residues. Germline assignment: CDR1 SGHTA and CDR2 FQGNSA. This chain's CDR3 is CASSPSGTGGETQYC. The CDR3 coding sequence is TGTGCCAGCAGCCCCTCCGGGACCGGAGGAGAGACCCAGTACTGC.

There are many counts of this clonotype. The gene calls are TRBV7-7 and TRBJ1-1, with 7 bases that match TRBD1. Germline trimming cut 5 bases from V and 6 bases from J; bases unmatched to any gene: 6. Per the germline V gene, CDR1 is SSHAT and CDR2 is FNYEAQ (reference sequence). CDR3 size: 13 residues. CDR3 loop: CASSLDRASEAFF. DNA of the CDR3: TGTGCCAGCAGCCTAGACAGGGCCTCTGAAGCTTTCTTT.

V is TRBV19 and J is TRBJ2-7; 7 bases are shared with TRBD1. The CDR3 totals 17 residues. CDR1 LNHDA and CDR2 SQIVND come from the germline V gene (reference sequence). V lost 4 bases and J lost 2; bases outside the gene matches: 14. CDR3 bases: TGTGCCAGTAGTAGGTCTTCGGCACAGGGGTTGCCCTACGAGCAGTACTTC. Protein: CASSRSSAQGLPYEQYF.

The chain links TRBV6-1 to TRBJ2-5; the D gene is possibly TRBD2 (5 bases). This CDR3 is built from 12 residues. The V end lost 6 bases, the J end lost 2 bases, and 7 bases lay between the germline ends. Germline-derived CDR1 and CDR2 are MNHNS and SASEGT. CDR3 protein: CASRRTQETQYF. As DNA, the CDR3 is TGTGCCAGCAGGCGGACTCAAGAGACCCAGTACTTC.

This clonotype came up a few times. The chain employs TRBV12-3 or TRBV12-4 and TRBJ2-7; D is perhaps TRBD1 or TRBD2 (5 bases each). The CDR3 runs to 14 residues. Deletions cut 6 bases from V and 4 bases from J, with 16 bases between. The CDR3, as DNA: TGTGCCAGCAGCCCAGGGACCGCCTATTACGAGCAGTACTTC. It is translated as CASSPGTAYYEQYF.

The rearrangement uses TRBV12-5 and TRBJ1-1, with 7 bases that match TRBD1. V was pared by 1 base and J by 5 bases, with 13 bases of the junction left unmatched. The CDR3 is made up of 17 amino acids. CDR1 LGHNT and CDR2 FRNRAP come from the germline V gene. The CDR3 DNA reads TGTGCTAGTGGTTTGGGCCAGGGGGGGCGCGGTCTGACTGAAGCTTTCTTT. Translated, it gives CASGLGQGGRGLTEAFF.